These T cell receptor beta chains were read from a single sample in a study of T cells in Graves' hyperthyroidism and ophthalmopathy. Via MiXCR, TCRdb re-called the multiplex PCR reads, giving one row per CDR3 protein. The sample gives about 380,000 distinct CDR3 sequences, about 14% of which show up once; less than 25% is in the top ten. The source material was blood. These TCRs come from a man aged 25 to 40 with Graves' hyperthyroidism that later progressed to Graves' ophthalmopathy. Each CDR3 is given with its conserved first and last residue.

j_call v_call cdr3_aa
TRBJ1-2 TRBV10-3 CAIRGAGTVYGYTF
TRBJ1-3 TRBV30 CAWSAYRSSSGNTIYF
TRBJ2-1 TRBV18 CASSHRDSSYNEQFF
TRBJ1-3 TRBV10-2 CASLSGNTIYF
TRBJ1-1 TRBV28 CASSIQGAPNTEAFF
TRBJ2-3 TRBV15 CATSRRDREADTQYF
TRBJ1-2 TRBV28 CASIRGTQKNYGYTF
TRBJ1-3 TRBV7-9 CASSYGSVPGNTIYF
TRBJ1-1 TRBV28 CASSLWGREAFF
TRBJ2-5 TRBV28 CASSHTSGGGFETQYF
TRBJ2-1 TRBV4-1 CASSQDGGGANEQFF
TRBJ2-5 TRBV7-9 CASSLATGGETQYF
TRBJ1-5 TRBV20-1 CSAIQEISNQPQHF
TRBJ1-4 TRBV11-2 CASSPNGQSKVEKLFF
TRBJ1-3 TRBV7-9 CASSLRQGSAGNTIYF
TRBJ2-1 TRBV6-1 CASTRQIGDEQFF
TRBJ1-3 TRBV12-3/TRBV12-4 CASSRASSGNTIYF
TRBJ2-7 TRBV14 CASSQGAAPEQYF
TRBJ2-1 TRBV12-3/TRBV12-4 CASSTGWRGSYNEQFF
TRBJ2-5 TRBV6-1 CASSEGTGEQETQYF
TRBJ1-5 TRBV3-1 CASSQRQGNQPQHF
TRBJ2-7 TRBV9 CASSGSGQGTYEQYF
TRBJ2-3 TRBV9 CASSVVSSGGAIESTDTQYF
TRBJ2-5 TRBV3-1 CASSQGVTYGETQYF
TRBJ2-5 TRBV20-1 CSARGTGTETQYF
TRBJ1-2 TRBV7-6 CASSLTAGYGYTF
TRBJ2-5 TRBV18 CASSPPGGYQETQYF
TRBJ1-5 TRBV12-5 CASGLVPLQGPNQPQHF
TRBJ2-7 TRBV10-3 CAISESGTLYPSREQYF
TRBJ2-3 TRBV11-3 CASSLGVDTQYF
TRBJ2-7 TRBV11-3 CAVPPGQATGARYEQYF
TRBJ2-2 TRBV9 CASSDTSGAKANTGELFF
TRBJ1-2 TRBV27 CASSPAGFSGGDGYTF
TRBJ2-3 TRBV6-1 CASRAWTGRSDTQYF
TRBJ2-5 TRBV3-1 CASKLFRSIEETQYF
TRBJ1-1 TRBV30 CAWSRGADTEAFF
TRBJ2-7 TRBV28 CASSFEGHFYEQYF
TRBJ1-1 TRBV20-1 CSATGRTNTEAFF
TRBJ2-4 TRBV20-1 CSASQRGKNIQYF
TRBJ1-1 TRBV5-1 CASTRDRGNTEAFF
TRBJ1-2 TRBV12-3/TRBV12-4 CASSFYSRGHYGYTF
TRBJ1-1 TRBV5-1 CASSSAGGLNTEAFF
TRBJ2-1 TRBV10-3 CAINSRGMDNEQFF
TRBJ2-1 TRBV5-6 CASSLTVRGGSYNEQFF
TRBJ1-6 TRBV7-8 CASSFGNSPLHF
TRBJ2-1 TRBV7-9 CASSSQGRDNEQFF
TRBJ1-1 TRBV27 CASTPMRWGQTNTEAFF
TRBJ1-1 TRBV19 CASSIVGGEAFF
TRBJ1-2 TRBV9 CASSVGTNYGYTF
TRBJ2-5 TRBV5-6 CASSLGFLASETQYF
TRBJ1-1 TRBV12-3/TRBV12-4 CAGSLKGANTEAFF
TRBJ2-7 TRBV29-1 CSVGQDYEQYF
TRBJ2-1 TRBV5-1 CASSLQPSGSSYNEQFF